This is a list of T cell receptor beta chains from one sample in a study of Graves' ophthalmopathy and Graves' hyperthyroidism. Each CDR3 protein is one row after TCRdb ran MiXCR on the multiplex PCR reads. This table has about 740,000 distinct CDR3 sequences, approximately 40% appearing once. The specimen sequenced was peripheral blood. The origin of the receptors is an adult man with Graves' ophthalmopathy. The conserved cysteine and the conserved F or W are not part of the CDR3 here.

v_call cdr3_aa
TRBV29-1 SVGGGARAGELY
TRBV9 ASSLTAGWGEQY
TRBV12-3/TRBV12-4 ASKMQGGETQY
TRBV10-3 AISERGSIAEAF
TRBV7-9 ASSRDRGPNGNTEAF
TRBV7-6 ASRPQGRITEAF
TRBV20-1 SASPQRVNQPQH
TRBV9 ASSQLNSPLH
TRBV29-1 SAPGTGGSEKLF
TRBV24-1 ATSDPGQVAAF
TRBV7-9 ASSPVGREPEQH
TRBV25-1 ASSLGLAGRGGELF
TRBV2 ASSEDMKETQY
TRBV5-8 ASRGRGWSNQPQH
TRBV19 ASSTVGGDGYT
TRBV19 ASREGTPMNTGAF
TRBV7-9 ASRTLGQNTGELF
TRBV12-3/TRBV12-4 ASSLFLRGGLNSPLH
TRBV7-9 ASSQYTDNEQF
TRBV12-3/TRBV12-4 ASRNGTGGGGYT
TRBV7-6 ASSLESPRGSNSPLH
TRBV7-9 ASSQGMGLNTGELF
TRBV15 ATSRVWTGSGYT
TRBV10-3 AIRAGRVTEAF
TRBV11-2 ASSPRTGNTEAS
TRBV2 ASSSAATNTEAF
TRBV2 ASSERTGAGETQY
TRBV9 ASSQDGLNSPLH
TRBV20-1 SVIGFQETQY
TRBV10-3 AISEFGQGAMAGNTIY
TRBV2 AGATASGANVLT
TRBV16 ASSQGIGDSQPQH
TRBV20-1 SARVGGHTEAF
TRBV6-1 ASSASGQTEETQY
TRBV20-1 SAGRTGKPV
TRBV7-2 AGSLSLAGGHETQY
TRBV29-1 SVEDNRGASYEQY
TRBV20-1 SAKRGGRPYYEQY
TRBV11-2 ASSFLGSGSNQPQH
TRBV19 AWSVGSYGYT
TRBV2 ASSLQGAKGEKLF
TRBV7-9 ASSLTTGRYNSPLH
TRBV29-1 SVEVATNEKLF
TRBV5-8 ASSSGQGARNEQF
TRBV6-1 ASTPGQGWSEKLF